The 31 T cell receptor beta chains listed next were all sequenced from one sample in a study of shared clonotypes between healthy human individuals. Assay used: immunoSEQ multiplex PCR; TCRdb lists only in-frame clones, some missing. This sample has about 2 million clones, with 85% to 95% found just once. Sequencing was performed on naive CD4+ T cells sorted from blood. Regarding subset: CD45RA+ positively selected. These receptors were obtained from a man younger than 30 in good health.

The rearrangement joins TRBV10-3 to TRBJ2-2; possibly TRBD2 for D (6 bases). Germline lookup yields CDR1 ENHRY and CDR2 SYGVKD. The CDR3 has 13 amino acids. Trimming took off 8 bases at V and 0 bases at J, with 7 bases between the two ends. The CDR3: CAIRGTNTGELFF. CDR3 bases: TGTGCCATCCGCGGGACGAACACCGGGGAGCTGTTTTTT.

The chain couples TRBV11-1 to TRBJ2-1; TRBD1 aligns across 7 bases. The CDR3 runs to 17 residues. The germline gives CDR1 SGHAT, CDR2 FQDESV (reference sequence). With V trimmed by 6 bases and J by 4 bases, 15 bases remained unmatched. The CDR3 bases are TGTGCCAGCAGTCGGGGACAGACCAAAGGGTATTACAATGAGCAGTTCTTC. Protein product: CASSRGQTKGYYNEQFF.

The rearrangement links TRBV10-3 to TRBJ1-1, with D unclear. Germline V gene data show CDR1 as ENHRY and CDR2 as SYGVKD. The germline V and J ends were trimmed by 6 bases and 1 base, with 12 bases remaining between them. The CDR3 runs 14 residues. CDR3 bases: TGTGCCATCAGCCAAACACGCGAGAACACTGAAGCTTTCTTT. Amino acid sequence: CAISQTRENTEAFF.

This chain uses TRBV5-1 with TRBJ2-1; D is perhaps TRBD1 (7 bases). CDR3 length equals 17 residues. CDR1 and CDR2 from the germline V gene are SGHRS and YFSETQ. Trimming took 2 bases from V and 9 from J, leaving 24 bases between them. The CDR3 loop is CASSLLRTGVTGGEQFF. The CDR3 DNA is TGCGCCAGCAGCTTACTGCGGACAGGTGTCACCGGGGGTGAGCAGTTCTTC. Together with reference TRBV5-1 and TRBJ2-1, the CDR3 gives the full variable domain: KAGVTQTPRYLIKTRGQQVTLSCSPISGHRSVSWYQQTPGQGLQFLFEYFSETQRNKGNFPGRFSGRQFSNSRSEMNVSTLELGDSALYLCASSLLRTGVTGGEQFFGPGTRLTVL.

The V call is TRBV5-4, the J call TRBJ2-7; TRBD2 matches at 12 bases. The CDR3 totals 18 residues. Germline V gene lookup returns CDR1 SGHNT and CDR2 YYREEE (reference sequence). Unmatched junction bases numbered 15, after V lost 3 bases and J lost 5 bases. The CDR3 sequence: CASSWKGLAGGPVHEQYF. CDR3 DNA: TGTGCCAGCAGCTGGAAGGGGCTAGCGGGAGGGCCTGTGCACGAGCAGTACTTC.

The V gene is TRBV9, the J gene TRBJ2-7; D tentatively fits TRBD1 or TRBD2 (5 bases each). Trimming removed 3 bases at V and 3 bases at J, with 13 bases between. The CDR3 consists of 14 residues. Germline CDR1 and CDR2: SGDLS and YYNGEE. CDR3 in amino acids: CASSAGRRDYEQYF. DNA of the CDR3: TGTGCCAGCAGCGCGGGGCGCCGGGACTACGAGCAGTACTTC.

This chain connects TRBV5-8 to TRBJ2-3, with D possibly called TRBD1 or TRBD2 (6 bases each). The V end was cut by 1 base, the J end by 5 bases, with 11 bases between. This CDR3 is 14 amino acids long. Germline-derived CDR1 and CDR2 are SGHTS and YDEGEE. DNA of the CDR3: TGTGCCAGCAGCTTGAGAGGGGGAGGAGATACGCAGTATTTT. Its translation: CASSLRGGGDTQYF.

This rearrangement joins TRBV7-9 to TRBJ1-1; TRBD1 aligns across 7 bases. The CDR3 runs to 14 residues. Trimming took 4 bases from V and 8 from J; bases not matched to a gene: 10. The germline CDR1 and CDR2 sequences are SEHNR and FQNEAQ (reference sequence). The CDR3, as DNA: TGTGCCAGCAGCTCAACCACGGGACAGTTCGAAGCTTTCTTT. It encodes CASSSTTGQFEAFF.

On this clone: Germline is not matched at one junction end, which may reflect a read error. V and J are TRBV11-2 and TRBJ1-5, with D perhaps TRBD1 (5 bases). The CDR3 has 14 residues. CDR1 is SGHAT, CDR2 FQNNGV, per germline. The CDR3 region has the DNA TGTGCCAGCAGCCCCGGGGCGGATTATCAACCCCAGCATTTT. Translating gives CASSPGADYQPQHF.

Worth noting for this clone: The sample carries other DNA sequences with the same CDR3. This sequence joins TRBV18 and TRBJ1-1; D call uncertain. This CDR3 has 13 residues. The germline V gene has CDR1 KGHSH and CDR2 LQKENI. Trimming removed 0 bases from V and 0 bases from J, with 2 bases in between. CDR3 in DNA: TGTGCCAGCTCACCACCTATGAACACTGAAGCTTTCTTT. As protein: CASSPPMNTEAFF.

The CDR3 DNA reads TGCGCCAGCAGCTTGACGGACAGTCTCGCAACTAATGAAAAACTGTTTTTT. Protein product: CASSLTDSLATNEKLFF. The chain joins TRBV5-1 to TRBJ1-4; maybe TRBD1 (6 bases). This CDR3 spans 17 amino acids. Germline loops: CDR1 SGHRS, CDR2 YFSETQ. Trimming removed 1 base at V and 0 bases at J, with 13 bases between.

The chain links TRBV29-1 to TRBJ1-1, with D perhaps TRBD1 (6 bases). CDR1 and CDR2 from the germline V gene are SQVTM and ANQGSEA. This CDR3 spans 12 amino acids. V was clipped by 5 bases and J by 1 base, with 8 bases between them. The CDR3 nucleotides are TGCAGCGTTCAGGGGAAGAACACTGAAGCTTTCTTT. Translation: CSVQGKNTEAFF.

J is TRBJ2-7 and V is TRBV18; TRBD2 is a possible D gene (6 bases). The CDR3 length is 15 residues. The germline gives CDR1 KGHSH, CDR2 LQKENI. Deletions cut 4 bases from V and 1 base from J, with 14 bases between. The CDR3 loop is CASSREELGSYEQYF. CDR3 nucleotide sequence: TGTGCCAGCTCACGGGAGGAACTAGGGTCCTACGAGCAGTACTTC.

The J gene is TRBJ2-3, the V gene TRBV18; TRBD2 matches 10 bases. The germline V gene has CDR1 KGHSH and CDR2 LQKENI. The CDR3 covers 16 residues. The trim removed 0 bases at V and 0 bases at J, leaving 0 bases unmatched. CDR3 sequence: CASSPPTSGSTDTQYF. The CDR3 DNA reads TGTGCCAGCTCACCACCGACTAGCGGGAGCACAGATACGCAGTATTTT.

This rearrangement joins TRBV18 to TRBJ2-3; 12 nucleotides agree with TRBD2. V was clipped by 4 bases and J by 4 bases; unmatched bases: 3. This CDR3 comprises 15 residues. Germline V gene sequence: CDR1 KGHSH, CDR2 LQKENI. In nucleotides, the CDR3 is TGTGCCAGCTCACAAACTAGCGGGGGGTCAGATACGCAGTATTTT. It is translated as CASSQTSGGSDTQYF.

This clone was counted once. CDR3 in DNA: TGCAGCCCCGGGTCGGGGGGCGTTTGTGAGACCCAGTACTTC. This codes for CSPGSGGVCETQYF. The chain recombines TRBV29-1 with TRBJ2-5; TRBD2 is a possible D gene (7 bases). Germline CDR1 is SQVTM and CDR2 is ANQGSEA. V was pared by 8 bases and J by 5 bases, with 21 bases between. The CDR3 is made up of 14 amino acids.

This clone was counted a few times. The V and J genes are TRBV19 and TRBJ1-1, with D perhaps matching TRBD1 (6 bases). Trimming left V 5 bases short and J 10 bases short, with 17 bases between. Germline loops: CDR1 LNHDA, CDR2 SQIVND (reference sequence). The CDR3 contains 13 residues. In DNA form, the CDR3 reads TGTGCCAGTAGTGGGACGGACAGTCCTGGAGCTTTCTTT. This sequence encodes CASSGTDSPGAFF.

This rearrangement joins TRBV10-2 to TRBJ1-1; no firm D call. This CDR3 spans 13 amino acids. V shed 4 bases and J shed 0 bases, with 6 bases lying between them. Germline V CDR1 and CDR2: WSHSY, SAAADI. The CDR3 here is CASSGLLNTEAFF. The CDR3 bases are TGCGCCAGCAGTGGCTTACTGAACACTGAAGCTTTCTTT.

J is TRBJ1-2 and V is TRBV6-6; no definite D call. The V end lost 5 bases, the J end lost 3 bases, and 16 bases lay between the germline ends. The CDR3 sequence is 15 residues long. Germline V gene data show CDR1 as MNHNY and CDR2 as SVGAGI (reference sequence). The CDR3 nucleotides read TGTGCCAGCAGTATGACCGCATGGGGAGACTATGGCTACACCTTC. This translates into CASSMTAWGDYGYTF.

This clone appeared once. V gene TRBV28 combines with J gene TRBJ1-5; a possible D gene is TRBD1 (6 bases). Germline values: CDR1 MDHEN, CDR2 SYDVKM. V gave up 8 bases and J gave up 4 bases, with 9 bases separating them. This CDR3 spans 12 amino acids. The CDR3 spells CASFQGNQPQHF. The CDR3 DNA is TGTGCCAGCTTTCAGGGGAATCAGCCCCAGCATTTT.

The V call is TRBV6-1, the J call TRBJ2-5, with 8 bases identical to TRBD1. J was trimmed by 4 bases and V by 11 bases; bases with no gene match: 6. This CDR3 has 12 residues. Germline-derived CDR1 and CDR2 are MNHNS and SASEGT. CDR3 region: CAFTGGGETQYF. For the CDR3, the DNA is TGTGCCTTCACAGGGGGAGGAGAGACCCAGTACTTC.

Points on this clone: The same CDR3 is also encoded by other DNA sequences in this sample. V and J are TRBV5-1 and TRBJ2-1; 9 bases match TRBD2. The germline gives CDR1 SGHRS, CDR2 YFSETQ. The J segment lost 1 base and the V segment lost 5 bases, leaving 4 bases of the junction unmatched. The CDR3 has 15 amino acids. Written as DNA, the CDR3 is TGCGCCAGCAGTGAGACTAGCGGTTCCTACAATGAGCAGTTCTTC. Translation: CASSETSGSYNEQFF.

This clone was detected only once. The chain combines TRBV7-2 with TRBJ2-3; weak D call: TRBD1 (6 bases). CDR1 and CDR2 (germline): SGHTA, FQGNSA. Deletions cut 1 base from V and 9 bases from J, with 17 bases between. CDR3 length: 15 amino acids. CDR3 nucleotides: TGTGCCAGCAGCTTAGGAGGTTCGGACAGCCTCACGCAGTATTTT. Translation gives CASSLGGSDSLTQYF.

Points on this clone: Additional DNA sequences in this sample encode the identical CDR3. J is TRBJ2-1 and V is TRBV4-1, with TRBD1 matching 10 bases. Unmatched junction bases numbered 4, after V lost 4 bases and J lost 4 bases. The CDR3 sequence is 15 residues long. CDR1 MGHRA and CDR2 YSYEKL come from the germline V gene. In DNA, the CDR3 is TGCGCCAGCAGCCCCGGGACAGGGGCTTACAATGAGCAGTTCTTC. Encoded protein: CASSPGTGAYNEQFF.

The table lists this clone with a few counts. The chain links TRBV6-1 to TRBJ1-6, with a possible D match to TRBD1 (5 bases). This CDR3 is built from 15 residues. The germline V and J ends were trimmed by 2 bases and 9 bases, with 14 bases remaining between them. Germline CDR1 is MNHNS and CDR2 is SASEGT. As DNA, the CDR3 is TGTGCCAGCAGTGAAAGCCTACAGGTACTTTCACCCCTCCACTTT. This encodes CASSESLQVLSPLHF.

The chain joins TRBV5-5 to TRBJ2-7, with D uncertain. CDR3 size: 14 residues. V lost 0 bases and J 1 base, leaving 8 bases between the germline ends. Germline V gene sequence: CDR1 SGHKS, CDR2 YYEKEE (reference sequence). CDR3: CASSLEANSYEQYF. The CDR3 DNA reads TGTGCCAGCAGCTTGGAGGCGAATTCCTACGAGCAGTACTTC.

The genes are TRBV5-1 and TRBJ2-7; 8 positions agree with TRBD2. This CDR3 is 15 amino acids long. The J segment lost 2 bases and the V segment lost 4 bases, leaving 8 bases of the junction unmatched. Germline values: CDR1 SGHRS, CDR2 YFSETQ. CDR3 in amino acids: CASSQTTSGTYEQYF. CDR3 coding DNA: TGCGCCAGCAGCCAGACTACTAGCGGAACCTACGAGCAGTACTTC. The variable domain in full, with the rest retrieved from reference TRBV5-1 and TRBJ2-7, is KAGVTQTPRYLIKTRGQQVTLSCSPISGHRSVSWYQQTPGQGLQFLFEYFSETQRNKGNFPGRFSGRQFSNSRSEMNVSTLELGDSALYLCASSQTTSGTYEQYFGPGTRLTVT.

As to this clone: Compared with germline, one end of the junction differs, possibly owing to a read error. This sample includes further DNA sequences coding for the same CDR3. The rearrangement links TRBV19 to TRBJ2-5, with TRBD1 as a possible D gene (5 bases). CDR3 length: 14 amino acids. Germline values: CDR1 LNHDA, CDR2 SQIVND (reference sequence). CDR3 in DNA: TGTGCCAGCAGTATAGGGCAGGGACAAGAGACCCAGTACTTC. Translated: CASSIGQGQETQYF.

The chain combines TRBV25-1 with TRBJ2-3; TRBD2 aligns across 8 bases. Germline V gene sequence: CDR1 MGHDK, CDR2 SYGVNS. J was trimmed by 1 base and V by 3 bases; bases with no gene match: 3. The CDR3 is 15 residues long. The CDR3 DNA is TGTGCCAGCAGTGAGGGAGCGGGAGGCACAGATACGCAGTATTTT. Residues: CASSEGAGGTDTQYF.

The chain employs TRBV7-9 and TRBJ2-2; tentatively, D is TRBD2 (6 bases). Germline values: CDR1 SEHNR, CDR2 FQNEAQ (reference sequence). With 5 bases removed from V and 0 bases from J, the gap between germline ends came to 16 bases. The CDR3 sequence is 17 residues long. The CDR3 sequence is CASSPGTGGSNTGELFF. CDR3 bases: TGTGCCAGCAGCCCTGGGACTGGAGGATCGAACACCGGGGAGCTGTTTTTT.

The rearrangement joins TRBV15 to TRBJ2-4, with D uncertain. Germline CDR1 LNHNV, CDR2 YYDKDF (reference sequence). This CDR3 has 17 amino acids. V was trimmed by 3 bases and J by 4 bases, leaving 19 bases between them. The CDR3 bases are TGTGCCACCAGCAGCTTCCCGGAAAAGTCTATGAAAAACATTCAGTACTTC. As protein: CATSSFPEKSMKNIQYF. The whole variable domain, remainder taken from reference TRBV15 and TRBJ2-4, is DAMVIQNPRYQVTQFGKPVTLSCSQTLNHNVMYWYQQKSSQAPKLLFHYYDKDFNNEADTPDNFQSRRPNTSFCFLDIRSPGLGDTAMYLCATSSFPEKSMKNIQYFGAGTRLSVL.